This T cell receptor (beta chain) appears in the sequencing data of a study of regulatory T cells in long-lasting Graves disease. Time point described: newly diagnosed GD, antithyroid drugs for less than 3 months. There was RNA extracted from PBMCs, and the TCR library was made from it. The junction had 4 bases not matched to a gene; V was cut back by 3 bases and J by 4 bases. The CDR3 is made up of 14 amino acids. CDR1 is GTSNPN, CDR2 SVGIG, per germline (reference sequence). This clonotype appeared many times. Its specificity is not known. Researchers made TCR beta libraries by using iRepertoire HTBI primers and running Arm-PCR on CDR3 regions. TCRdb called the multiplex PCR reads again in MiXCR, with one record for every CDR3 protein. The sample lists 350,000 to 400,000 distinct CDR3 sequences; 15% were seen once. Study-wide results and caveats: Sharing of public clonotypes was greater in persistent patients (under 3,000) than in new patients (almost 1,000). The study found lower TCR diversity in persistent Graves' patients than in newly diagnosed ones.

This material consisted of peripheral blood mononuclear cells (PBMCs), taken at new diagnosis, from a patient treated with antithyroid drugs. The clonotype comes from a female donor with Graves disease. The chain uses TRBV30 and TRBJ2-5, with TRBD1 matching over 11 bases. CDR3 nucleotide sequence: TGTGCCTGGAGCCAGGACAGGGGGCGAGAGACCCAGTACTTC. Residues: CAWSQDRGRETQYF.